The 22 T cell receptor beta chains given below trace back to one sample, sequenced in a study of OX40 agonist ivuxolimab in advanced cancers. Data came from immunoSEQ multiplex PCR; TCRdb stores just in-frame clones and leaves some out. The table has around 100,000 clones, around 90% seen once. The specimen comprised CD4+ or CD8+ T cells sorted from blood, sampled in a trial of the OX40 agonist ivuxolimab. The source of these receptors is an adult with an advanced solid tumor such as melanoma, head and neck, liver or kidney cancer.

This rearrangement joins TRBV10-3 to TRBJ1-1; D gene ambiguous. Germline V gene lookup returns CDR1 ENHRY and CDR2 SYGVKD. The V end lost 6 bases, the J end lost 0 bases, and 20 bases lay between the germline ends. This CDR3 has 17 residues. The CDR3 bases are TGTGCCATCAGGGCATCGGACGGGCGGGCGATGAACACTGAAGCTTTCTTT. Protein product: CAIRASDGRAMNTEAFF.

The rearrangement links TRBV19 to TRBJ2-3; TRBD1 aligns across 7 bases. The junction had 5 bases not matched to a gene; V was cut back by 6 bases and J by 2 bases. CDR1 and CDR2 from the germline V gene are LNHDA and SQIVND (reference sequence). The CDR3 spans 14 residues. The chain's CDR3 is CASSLTGATDTQYF. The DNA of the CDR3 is TGTGCCAGTAGCCTAACAGGGGCCACAGATACGCAGTATTTT.

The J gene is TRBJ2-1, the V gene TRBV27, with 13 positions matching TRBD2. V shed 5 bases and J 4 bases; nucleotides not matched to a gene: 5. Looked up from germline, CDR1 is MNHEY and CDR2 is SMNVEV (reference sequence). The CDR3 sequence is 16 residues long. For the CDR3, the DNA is TGTGCCAGCAGTCCCAGACTAGCGGGAGGTTACAATGAGCAGTTCTTC. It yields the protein CASSPRLAGGYNEQFF.

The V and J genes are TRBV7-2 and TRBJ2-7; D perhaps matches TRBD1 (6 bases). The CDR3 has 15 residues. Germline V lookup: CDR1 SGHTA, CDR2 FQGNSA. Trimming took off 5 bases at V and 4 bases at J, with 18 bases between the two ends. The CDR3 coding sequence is TGTGCCAGCAGCCCCGGCAGGGGAATGAGATACGAGCAGTACTTC. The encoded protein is CASSPGRGMRYEQYF.

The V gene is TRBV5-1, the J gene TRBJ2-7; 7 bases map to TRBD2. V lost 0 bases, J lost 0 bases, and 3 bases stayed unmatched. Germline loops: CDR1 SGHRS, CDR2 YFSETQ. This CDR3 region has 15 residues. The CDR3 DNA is TGCGCCAGCAGCTTGGCCGGCGGGAGCTCCTACGAGCAGTACTTC. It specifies CASSLAGGSSYEQYF.

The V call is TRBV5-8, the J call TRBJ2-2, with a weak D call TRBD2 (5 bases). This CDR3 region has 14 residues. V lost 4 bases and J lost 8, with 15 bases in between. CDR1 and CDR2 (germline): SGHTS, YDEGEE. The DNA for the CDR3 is TGTGCCAGCAGCCGACTTCGGACTCCTGGGGAGCTGTTTTTT. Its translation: CASSRLRTPGELFF.

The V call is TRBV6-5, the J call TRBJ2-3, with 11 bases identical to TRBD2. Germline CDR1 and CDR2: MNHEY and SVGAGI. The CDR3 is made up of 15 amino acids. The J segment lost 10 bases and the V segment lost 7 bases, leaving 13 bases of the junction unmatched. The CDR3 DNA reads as TGTGCCAGCACCCCGACTAGCGGGAAAGACCCTGCGCAGTATTTT. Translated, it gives CASTPTSGKDPAQYF.

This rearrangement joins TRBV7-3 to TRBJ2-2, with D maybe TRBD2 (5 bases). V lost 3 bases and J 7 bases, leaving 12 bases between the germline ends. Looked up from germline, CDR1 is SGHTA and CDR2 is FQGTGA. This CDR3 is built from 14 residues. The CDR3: CASSFGLSSGELFF. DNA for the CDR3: TGTGCCAGCAGCTTTGGACTCAGCAGCGGGGAGCTGTTTTTT.

The DNA for the CDR3 is TGTGCCAGCAAGGGGACAGACTCCTACGAGCAGTACTTC. This encodes CASKGTDSYEQYF. The chain recombines TRBV2 with TRBJ2-7; 7 positions match TRBD1. The CDR3 covers 13 residues. The V and J ends lost 7 bases and 0 bases, in that order; junction bases with no gene match: 3. Germline V gene sequence: CDR1 SNHLY, CDR2 FYNNEI.

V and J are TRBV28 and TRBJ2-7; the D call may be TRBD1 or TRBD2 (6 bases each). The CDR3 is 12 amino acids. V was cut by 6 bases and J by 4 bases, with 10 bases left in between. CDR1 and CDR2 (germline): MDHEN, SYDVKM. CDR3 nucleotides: TGTGCCAGCAGAGGGGGGATTTACGAGCAGTACTTC. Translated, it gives CASRGGIYEQYF.

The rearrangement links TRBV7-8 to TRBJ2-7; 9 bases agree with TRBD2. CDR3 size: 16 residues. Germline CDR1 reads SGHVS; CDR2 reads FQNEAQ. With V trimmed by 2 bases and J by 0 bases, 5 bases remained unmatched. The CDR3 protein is CASSLNRLAASYEQYF. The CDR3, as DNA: TGTGCCAGCAGCTTAAATCGACTAGCGGCCTCCTACGAGCAGTACTTC.

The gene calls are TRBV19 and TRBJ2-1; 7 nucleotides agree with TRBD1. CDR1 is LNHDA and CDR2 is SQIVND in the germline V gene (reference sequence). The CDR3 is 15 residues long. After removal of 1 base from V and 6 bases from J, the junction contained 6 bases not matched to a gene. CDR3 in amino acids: CASSIGDRLSNEQFF. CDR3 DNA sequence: TGTGCCAGTAGTATAGGGGACAGACTAAGCAATGAGCAGTTCTTC.

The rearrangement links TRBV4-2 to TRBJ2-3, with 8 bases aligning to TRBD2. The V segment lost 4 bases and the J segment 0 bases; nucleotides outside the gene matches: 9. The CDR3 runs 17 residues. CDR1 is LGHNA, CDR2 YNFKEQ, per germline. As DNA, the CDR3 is TGTGCCAGCAGCCCGTCCGTTAGCGGGGTAAGCACAGATACGCAGTATTTT. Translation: CASSPSVSGVSTDTQYF.

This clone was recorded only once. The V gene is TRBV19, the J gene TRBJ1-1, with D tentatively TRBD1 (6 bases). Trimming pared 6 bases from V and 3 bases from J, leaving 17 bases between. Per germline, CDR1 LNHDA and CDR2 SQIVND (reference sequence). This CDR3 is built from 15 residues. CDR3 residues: CASRQDRLRDTEAFF. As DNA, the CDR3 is TGTGCCAGTAGACAAGACAGGTTAAGGGACACTGAAGCTTTCTTT.

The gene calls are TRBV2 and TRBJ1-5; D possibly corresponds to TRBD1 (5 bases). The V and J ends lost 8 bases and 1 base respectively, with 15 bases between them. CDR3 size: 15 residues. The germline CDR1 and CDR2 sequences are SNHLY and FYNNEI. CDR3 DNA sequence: TGTGCCAGCTCCGGGGCCATCGGGAGCAATCAGCCCCAGCATTTT. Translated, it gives CASSGAIGSNQPQHF.

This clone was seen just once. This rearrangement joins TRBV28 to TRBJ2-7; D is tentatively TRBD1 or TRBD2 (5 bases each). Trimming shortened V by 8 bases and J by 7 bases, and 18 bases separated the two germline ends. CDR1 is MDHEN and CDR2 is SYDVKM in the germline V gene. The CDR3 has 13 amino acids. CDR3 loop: CASGTSGPREQYF. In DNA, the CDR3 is TGTGCCAGCGGCACCTCGGGGCCTAGGGAGCAGTACTTC.

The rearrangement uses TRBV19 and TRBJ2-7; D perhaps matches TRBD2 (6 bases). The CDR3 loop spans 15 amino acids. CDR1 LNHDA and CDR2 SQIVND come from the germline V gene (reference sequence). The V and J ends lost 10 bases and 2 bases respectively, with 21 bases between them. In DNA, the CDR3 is TGTGCCAATTACCCCCCCCGGCGGACTACCTACGAGCAGTACTTC. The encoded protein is CANYPPRRTTYEQYF.

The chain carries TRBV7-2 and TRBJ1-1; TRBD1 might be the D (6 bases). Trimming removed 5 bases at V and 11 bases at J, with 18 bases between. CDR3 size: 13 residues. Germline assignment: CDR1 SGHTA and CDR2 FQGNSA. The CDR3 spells CASSLEAGQMAFF. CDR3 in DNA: TGTGCCAGCAGCCTAGAAGCGGGACAAATGGCTTTCTTT.

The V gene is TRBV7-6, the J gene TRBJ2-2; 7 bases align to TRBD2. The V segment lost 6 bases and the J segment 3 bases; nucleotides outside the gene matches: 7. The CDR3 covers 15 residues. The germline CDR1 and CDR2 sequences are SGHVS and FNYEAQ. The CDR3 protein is CASRDSSGYTGELFF. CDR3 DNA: TGTGCCAGCAGGGACTCTAGCGGCTACACCGGGGAGCTGTTTTTT.

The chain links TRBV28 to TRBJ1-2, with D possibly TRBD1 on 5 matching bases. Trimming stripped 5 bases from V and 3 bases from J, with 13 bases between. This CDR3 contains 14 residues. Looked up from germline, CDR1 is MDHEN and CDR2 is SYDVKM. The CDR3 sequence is CASSTTGNYYGYTF. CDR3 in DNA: TGTGCCAGCAGTACTACAGGAAACTACTATGGCTACACCTTC.

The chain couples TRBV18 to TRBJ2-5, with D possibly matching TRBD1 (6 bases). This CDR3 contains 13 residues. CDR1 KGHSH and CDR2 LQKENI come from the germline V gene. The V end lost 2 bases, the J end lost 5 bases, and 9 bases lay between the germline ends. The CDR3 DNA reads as TGTGCCAGCTCACCAAGGGGGTTGGAGACCCAGTACTTC. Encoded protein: CASSPRGLETQYF.

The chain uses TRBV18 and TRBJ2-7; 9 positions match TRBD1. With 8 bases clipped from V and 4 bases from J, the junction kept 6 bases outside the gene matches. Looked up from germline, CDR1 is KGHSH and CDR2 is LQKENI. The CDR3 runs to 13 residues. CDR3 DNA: TGTGCCAGCCGAATTGACAGGGGGTACGAGCAGTACTTC. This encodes CASRIDRGYEQYF. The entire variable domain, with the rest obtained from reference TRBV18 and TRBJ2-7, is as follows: NAGVMQNPRHLVRRRGQEARLRCSPMKGHSHVYWYRQLPEEGLKFMVYLQKENIIDESGMPKERFSAEFPKEGPSILRIQQVVRGDSAAYFCASRIDRGYEQYFGPGTRLTVT.